This T cell receptor (beta chain) was identified in a study of cytomegalovirus exposure and HLA in healthy donors. There are a few counts of this clone. Its antigen is not identified. Use of 60 Vbeta and 13 Jbeta primers characterized the PCR. Method: immunoSEQ multiplex PCR; TCRdb's copy keeps in-frame clones and lacks some. The sample records about 200,000 clones, 65% to 90% being singletons. Study-level findings and limits: In an earlier analysis, most TCR beta V segments were productive about 87% or about 30% of the time. HLA allele associations emerged for under 20,000 TCR beta sequences in a later analysis, at 0.05 false discovery rate.

The length of the CDR3 is 15 residues. Trimming cost V 7 bases and J 3 bases, with 16 bases left between them. CDR1 is MNHEY, CDR2 SVGAGI, per germline. The sample was PBMCs. This TCR was recovered from a woman between 50 and 59 years old in good health and CMV-seronegative. The rearrangement joins TRBV6-5 to TRBJ2-1, with no clear D. CDR3 DNA: TGTGCCAGCACCGTCCTCTGGCGGCGCTACAATGAGCAGTTCTTC. It translates to CASTVLWRRYNEQFF.